Each of the 20 T cell receptor delta chains below was sequenced from the same sample in a study of γδ T cells in repeated Plasmodium falciparum infection. Flow sorting of PBMC yielded separate Vgamma9/Vdelta2+ and Vdelta2-negative gammadelta T cell populations for bulk repertoire analysis. TCRdb fed the multiplex PCR reads into CATT to redo clone calling. The sample lists 70,000 to 95,000 delta-chain clones, approximately 1.4% occurring once. The material sequenced was gamma-delta T cells from blood. These receptors were taken from a pool of human donors (malaria-infected and uninfected, not separated).

This clone was picked up a small number of times. A far larger clone is a single base away, which makes a read error likely. Other DNA sequences in this sample translate to the same CDR3. The gene calls are TRDV2 and TRDJ1, with 8 bases identical to TRDD3. After removal of 3 bases from V and 0 bases from J, the junction contained 5 bases not matched to a gene. The CDR3 is 15 amino acids. In germline, CDR1 is GEAIGNYY, CDR2 EKD. In DNA form, the CDR3 reads TGTGCCTGTGACTGGGGGATCCGCCACACCGATAAACTCATCTTT. It specifies CACDWGIRHTDKLIF.

Ten or more counts support this clone. The TCRdb protein comes from a much larger clone and disagrees with this DNA's translation at residue 16, likely due to a read error; the protein given here is derived from the DNA. The V gene is TRDV3, the J gene TRDJ1; 9 nucleotides agree with TRDD3. Germline-derived CDR1 and CDR2 are TVYSNPD and GDNSRS (reference sequence). This CDR3 has 21 amino acids. Losses at the gene ends were 3 bases for V and 3 bases for J; bases not matched to a gene: 29. CDR3 loop: CAFPDTLLGDPNHSYADKLIF. The DNA for the CDR3 is TGTGCCTTCCCTGATACCCTACTGGGGGACCCAAATCACTCGTACGCCGATAAACTCATCTTT.

This clone was counted many times. This chain connects TRDV1 to TRDJ1; 9 bases are shared with TRDD2. CDR1 and CDR2 (germline): TSWWSYY, QGS. Unmatched junction bases numbered 10, after V lost 2 bases and J lost 3 bases. This CDR3 contains 17 residues. This CDR3 reads CALGELAFLRGSDKLIF. The CDR3 DNA follows: TGTGCTCTTGGGGAATTGGCCTTCCTACGTGGGTCCGATAAACTCATCTTT.

This clone was observed a handful of times. A far larger clone differs by one base, so this is likely a read error. Other DNA sequences in this sample translate to the same CDR3. This CDR3 reads CALGELKIFLLTPGIMYTDKLIF. The DNA for the CDR3 is TGTGCTCTTGGGGAACTCAAAATCTTCCTACTGACCCCGGGGATCATGTACACTGATAAACTCATCTTT. The J gene is TRDJ1, the V gene TRDV1; 8 bases line up with TRDD2. The V gene's germline CDR1 is TSWWSYY and CDR2 QGS. CDR3 length: 23 amino acids.

Concerning this clone: TCRdb's entry gives the protein of a much larger clone, which mismatches this DNA's translation at residue 8, likely from a read error; the protein reported here is translated from the DNA. The rearrangement uses TRDV1 and TRDJ1; D assignment may be TRDD2 or TRDD3 (5 bases each). Looked up from germline, CDR1 is TSWWSYY and CDR2 is QGS. This CDR3 has 16 residues. The CDR3 DNA reads TGCGCTCTTGGGGAACTTCCGTGCTTTTGCACCGATAAACTCATCTTT. Protein: CALGELPCFCTDKLIF.

This clone has only a few counts. TCRdb lists the protein of a much larger clone for this DNA, which differs at residue 6, so this is likely a read error; the protein given here is translated from the DNA itself. The rearrangement uses TRDV2 and TRDJ1; TRDD3 matches 13 bases. TCRdb does not report a J gene; here it was assigned by matching the DNA to germline references. Germline CDR1 GEAIGNYY, CDR2 EKD. CDR3 size: 17 residues. The junction had 6 bases not matched to a gene; V was cut back by 2 bases and J by 1 base. The CDR3 DNA follows: TGTGCCTGTGACAGCCCACTGGGGGATACGGGCACCGATAAACTCATCTTT. This codes for CACDSPLGDTGTDKLIF.

In the case of this clone: TCRdb records a much larger clone's protein for this DNA, with a difference at residue 10 that likely arises from a read error; the protein given is the translation of the DNA. V usage is TRDV1 and J usage is TRDJ1, with D perhaps TRDD2 (5 bases). The J gene is not listed in TCRdb, so it was assigned here from a DNA match to germline. The V end was cut by 4 bases, the J end by 6 bases, with 15 bases between. This CDR3 region has 14 residues. Germline V lookup: CDR1 TSWWSYY, CDR2 QGS. The CDR3 bases are TGTGCTCTTGGGGTCCCTTCGTGGGTCCATAAACTCATCTTT. Protein sequence: CALGVPSWVHKLIF.

Notes on this clone: The amino acid sequence in TCRdb belongs to a much larger clone and departs from this DNA's translation at residue 3, likely a sequencing read error; the sequence shown is translated from the DNA. The chain has TRDV2 and TRDJ1, with 7 bases aligning to TRDD3. TCRdb offers no J gene call, so here the DNA was matched to germline to obtain one. CDR1 and CDR2 (germline): GEAIGNYY, EKD. V dropped 7 bases and J dropped 3; count of bases not matched to a gene: 10. CDR3 size: 14 residues. CDR3 residues: CAWVYWGLADKLIF. CDR3 DNA sequence: TGTGCCTGGGTTTACTGGGGTCTCGCCGATAAACTCATCTTT.

Remarks on this clone: The protein held in TCRdb is that of a much larger clone and does not match this DNA's translation at residue 4, likely because of a read error; the protein shown is translated from the DNA. V and J are TRDV2 and TRDJ1; 7 nucleotides match TRDD3. In the absence of a J gene in TCRdb, the DNA was matched to germline to assign it here. V shed 5 bases and J 3 bases; nucleotides not matched to a gene: 8. The germline gives CDR1 GEAIGNYY, CDR2 EKD. The CDR3 is 14 residues long. The CDR3 reads CACVRIREADKLIF. The DNA for the CDR3 is TGTGCCTGTGTGCGGATACGCGAGGCCGATAAACTCATCTTT.

Only a few counts were recorded for this clone. TCRdb assigns this DNA the protein of a much larger clone, which departs from its translation at residue 14; this likely reflects a read error, and the protein shown comes from translating the DNA. There is no J gene call, but TRDV3 is given as the V gene. Germline CDR1 reads TVYSNPD; CDR2 reads GDNSRS (reference sequence). CDR3 length: 16 amino acids. CDR3 sequence reads: CAFLRGVPPYTDKFIF. The CDR3 bases are TGTGCCTTTCTCCGAGGGGTTCCTCCTTACACCGATAAATTCATCTTT.

Of note for this clone: The TCRdb protein comes from a much larger clone and disagrees with this DNA's translation at residue 12, likely due to a read error; the protein given here is derived from the DNA. The gene calls are TRDV2 and TRDJ1; a weak D match, TRDD3 (5 bases). The J gene was not available in TCRdb and was assigned here by matching the DNA to germline segments. Trimming pared 1 base from V and 0 bases from J, leaving 26 bases between. Germline values: CDR1 GEAIGNYY, CDR2 EKD. This CDR3 is built from 20 residues. The CDR3 DNA reads as TGTGCCTGTGACACTATCACGACTCGGGGACAGACCCCCTACACCGATAAACTCATCTTT. Its translation: CACDTITTRGQTPYTDKLIF.

This clone came up a few times. The mismatch at residues 4 and 12 between this DNA's translation and the TCRdb protein of a much larger clone likely reflects a read error; the protein shown is translated from the DNA. The rearrangement links TRDV2 to TRDJ1; tentatively, D is TRDD3 (5 bases). The V end lost 5 bases, the J end lost 2 bases, and 29 bases lay between the germline ends. From germline, CDR1 is GEAIGNYY and CDR2 EKD. CDR3 length equals 19 residues. In nucleotides, the CDR3 is TGTGCCTGTGGCTCACTTTATACCTTGTTGGGGAGAAGGACCGATAAACTCATCTTT. Protein product: CACGSLYTLLGRRTDKLIF.

This clone showed up many times. The genes are TRDV1 and TRDJ1; 9 nucleotides line up with TRDD3. TCRdb carries no J gene annotation; the J gene was assigned here by matching the DNA with germline. CDR1 and CDR2 (germline): TSWWSYY, QGS. This CDR3 is 17 amino acids long. V lost 5 bases, J lost 8 bases, and 18 bases stayed unmatched. The CDR3 reads CALGPSPHAGIRWKLIF. CDR3 nucleotide sequence: TGTGCTCTTGGGCCCTCACCCCATGCGGGGATACGGTGGAAACTCATCTTT.

This clone was counted only a few times. TCRdb shows a much larger clone's protein in place of this DNA's translation, and the two differ at residue 12, likely through a read error; the protein shown is translated from the DNA. No J gene call was made, and the V gene is TRDV2; TRDD3, as called in the table, went unchecked against the DNA. The CDR3 covers 14 residues. Germline-derived CDR1 and CDR2 are GEAIGNYY and EKD. The CDR3 bases are TGTGCCTGTGACCTACTGGGGGATCCCGATAAACCCATCTTT. Translated, it gives CACDLLGDPDKPIF.

Of note for this clone: This clone may be a read error of a much larger clone one base away. The V gene is listed as TRDV1; no J gene was called; TRDD3, the table's D call, was not compared with the DNA. This CDR3 is built from 31 residues. Per the germline V gene, CDR1 is TSWWSYY and CDR2 is QGS. The DNA for the CDR3 is TGTGCTCTTGGGGAACCAAGGCGGGGCCTTCCTACGACTATACTGGGGCCATGTTCATGGGGGATACTTTTTTACACCGATAAACTCACCTTT. Its protein product is CALGEPRRGLPTTILGPCSWGILFYTDKLTF.

This clone was detected many times. The protein TCRdb gives is from a much larger clone and does not agree with this DNA's translation at residue 12, likely a read error; the protein shown here comes from the DNA. The chain recombines TRDV2 with TRDJ1; 12 positions agree with TRDD3. The CDR3 is 19 residues long. Unmatched junction bases numbered 10, after V lost 0 bases and J lost 0 bases. Germline V gene data show CDR1 as GEAIGNYY and CDR2 as EKD. The CDR3 spells CACDTLLLGDTSYTDKLIF. DNA of the CDR3: TGTGCCTGTGACACCCTCCTACTGGGGGATACCAGCTACACCGATAAACTCATCTTT.

Notes on this clone: The protein TCRdb gives is from a much larger clone and does not agree with this DNA's translation at residue 12, likely a read error; the protein shown here comes from the DNA. This chain connects TRDV1 to TRDJ1; 8 bases agree with TRDD3. CDR1 TSWWSYY and CDR2 QGS come from the germline V gene. CDR3 size: 18 residues. With V trimmed by 0 bases and J by 0 bases, 9 bases remained unmatched. In nucleotides, the CDR3 is TGTGCTCTTGGGGAACTAAAATGGGGGATGTCCAACACCGATAAACTCATCTTT. This sequence encodes CALGELKWGMSNTDKLIF.

On this clone: TCRdb pairs this DNA with a much larger clone's protein that differs at residue 12, likely a read error; the protein shown was translated from the DNA. The chain employs TRDV2 and TRDJ1, with D possibly matching TRDD3 (6 bases). The CDR3 contains 15 residues. Germline V gene sequence: CDR1 GEAIGNYY, CDR2 EKD. CDR3 DNA: TGTGCCTGTGACACCGTGGGGGCCACCACCGATGAACTCATCTTT. Its protein product is CACDTVGATTDELIF.

This clone has only a few counts. The protein in TCRdb stems from a much larger clone and differs at residue 15 from this DNA's translation, likely a read error; here the protein is translated from the DNA. The V gene is listed as TRDV2; no J gene was called; the DNA was not compared with TRDD3, the D call given in the table. CDR3 length equals 16 residues. From germline, CDR1 is GEAIGNYY and CDR2 EKD. CDR3 sequence (DNA): TGTGCCTGTGACGAACTACTGGGGGGATACACCGATAAACTCACCTTT. This encodes CACDELLGGYTDKLTF.

As for this clone: TCRdb attributes to this sequence the protein of a much larger clone, which differs from the DNA translation at residue 4; a read error is likely, and the protein displayed is translated from the DNA. The chain has TRDV3 and TRDJ1, with a weak D call TRDD3 (6 bases). This CDR3 is 16 amino acids long. Germline assignment: CDR1 TVYSNPD and CDR2 GDNSRS (reference sequence). The CDR3 protein is CAFAGFTRGWADKLIF. The CDR3 DNA reads TGTGCCTTTGCGGGGTTCACGAGGGGATGGGCCGATAAACTCATCTTC.